This is a list of T cell receptor beta chains from one sample in a study of Ad26.COV2.S vaccination and SARS-CoV-2 variants. Sequenced by immunoSEQ multiplex PCR; TCRdb stores in-frame clones only, minus some. The repertoire holds 440,000 or so clones, with 90% as singletons. Sequenced material: peripheral blood, taken in a trial of Ad26.COV2.S vaccine versus placebo. These receptors originate from a person between 18 and 65 years old who received the Ad26.COV2.S COVID-19 vaccine or a placebo. The CDR3 runs from the conserved cysteine through the conserved F or W. Fields, in order: V gene, D gene, clone size, J gene, CDR3 protein, CDR3 DNA. A D gene is named only where the DNA matches it firmly. Clone size is stated in some rows and not others, as once, few, many or a class when expanded.

TRBV20-1	TRBD2	-	TRBJ2-5	CSASRTSGSFRNLGETQYF	TGCAGTGCTAGTCGGACTAGCGGGAGTTTCAGGAACTTAGGGGAGACCCAGTACTTC
TRBV5-5	-	-	TRBJ2-7	CASSLDGEYEQYF	TGTGCCAGCAGCTTAGACGGCGAGTACGAGCAGTACTTC
TRBV6-2/TRBV6-3	-	-	TRBJ1-5	CASSDPQEIQHF	TGTGCCAGCAGTGACCCCCAGGAGATACAGCATTTT
TRBV28	-	-	TRBJ1-4	CASSLSNEKLFF	TGTGCCAGCAGTTTAAGTAATGAAAAACTGTTTTTT
TRBV6-5	TRBD1	-	TRBJ1-6	CASSFLQGANSPLHF	TGTGCCAGCAGTTTCCTTCAGGGGGCGAATTCACCCCTCCACTTT
TRBV3-1/TRBV3-2	-	once	TRBJ2-2	CASSATYGNTGELFF	TGTGCCAGCAGCGCGACATACGGGAACACCGGGGAGCTGTTTTTT
TRBV24-1	TRBD1	-	TRBJ2-7	CATSDSGQMAQKQYF	TGTGCCACCAGTGATTCGGGACAGATGGCCCAAAAGCAGTACTTC
TRBV28	TRBD2	-	TRBJ2-1	CASKRGSGIANEQFF	TGTGCCAGCAAAAGGGGTAGCGGGATAGCAAATGAGCAGTTCTTC
TRBV9	-	once	TRBJ2-7	CASSPSVGTGTYEQYF	TGTGCCAGCAGCCCTAGCGTAGGGACCGGGACCTACGAGCAGTACTTC
TRBV6-2/TRBV6-3	-	-	TRBJ1-6	CASSYGSSYNSPLHF	TGTGCCAGCAGTTACGGAAGCTCCTATAATTCACCCCTCCACTTT
TRBV7-2	TRBD2	-	TRBJ2-3	CASIPAGSGRVGTDTQYF	TGTGCCAGCATCCCGGCGGGTAGCGGGAGGGTCGGCACAGATACGCAGTATTTT
TRBV4-2	TRBD2	-	TRBJ2-3	CASSPTSGSGADTQYF	TGTGCCAGCAGCCCAACTAGCGGGAGTGGGGCAGATACGCAGTATTTT
TRBV9	-	-	TRBJ1-3	CASSVDSNSNTIYF	TGTGCCAGCAGCGTCGACAGCAACTCAAACACCATATATTTT
TRBV6-5	-	few	TRBJ2-3	CASSLPGSTDTQYF	TGTGCCAGCAGCCTCCCAGGGAGCACAGATACGCAGTATTTT
TRBV6-1	-	-	TRBJ1-1	CASSEARTWGAEAFF	TGTGCCAGCAGTGAAGCGCGGACGTGGGGAGCTGAAGCTTTCTTT
TRBV6-2/TRBV6-3	TRBD2	once	TRBJ2-3	CASSSRLAGGRGTDTQYF	TGTGCCAGCAGTTCCAGACTAGCGGGAGGACGGGGGACAGATACGCAGTATTTT
TRBV5-6	TRBD2	-	TRBJ2-7	CASFPGLAGAYEQYF	TGTGCCAGCTTTCCGGGACTAGCGGGAGCCTACGAGCAGTACTTC
TRBV2	-	-	TRBJ2-7	CASSEEGFSYEQYF	TGTGCCAGCAGTGAGGAGGGCTTCTCCTACGAGCAGTACTTC
TRBV28	-	once	TRBJ2-6	CASSLGFSGANVLTF	TGTGCCAGCAGTTTGGGGTTCTCTGGGGCCAACGTCCTGACTTTC
TRBV25-1	TRBD2	-	TRBJ2-7	CASSGWTSGRNEQYF	TGTGCCAGCAGTGGTTGGACTAGCGGGAGGAACGAGCAGTACTTC
TRBV6-5	-	-	TRBJ2-5	CASNRESKETQYF	TGTGCCAGTAACAGGGAGAGCAAAGAGACCCAGTACTTC
TRBV9	-	-	TRBJ2-5	CASSGGPLGGTQYF	TGTGCCAGCAGCGGAGGGCCCTTGGGCGGGACCCAGTACTTC
TRBV7-8	-	-	TRBJ2-7	CASSLTGTVAREQYF	TGTGCCAGCAGCCTGACCGGAACCGTCGCTCGGGAGCAGTACTTC
TRBV24-1	TRBD1	-	TRBJ2-1	CATSDLPGTDNEQFF	TGTGCCACCAGTGATTTGCCAGGGACAGACAATGAGCAGTTCTTC
TRBV5-5	-	-	TRBJ2-7	CASSVGTLIYEQYF	TGTGCCAGCAGCGTGGGGACCCTAATCTACGAGCAGTACTTC
TRBV9	-	few	TRBJ1-5	CASSPDGISNQPQHF	TGTGCCAGCAGTCCGGACGGTATTAGCAATCAGCCCCAGCATTTT
TRBV27	TRBD1	-	TRBJ1-4	CASSLRQGSSTNEKLFF	TGTGCCAGCAGTTTAAGACAGGGATCTTCAACTAATGAAAAACTGTTTTTT
TRBV10-3	-	-	TRBJ2-3	CAISEPLKRATEDTQYF	TGTGCCATCAGTGAGCCCCTAAAGCGGGCAACGGAGGATACGCAGTATTTT
TRBV12-3/TRBV12-4	-	once	TRBJ2-2	CASSLEAAGELFF	TGTGCCAGCAGTTTAGAGGCCGCCGGGGAGCTGTTTTTT
TRBV18	-	-	TRBJ1-1	CASSPKGNTEAFF	TGTGCCAGCTCACCAAAGGGTAACACTGAAGCTTTCTTT
TRBV4-1	-	-	TRBJ1-2	CASSQESYGYTF	TGCGCCAGCAGCCAAGAGTCGTATGGCTACACCTTC
TRBV6-6	-	once	TRBJ1-6	CASSYGGVGSPLHF	TGTGCCAGCAGTTACGGGGGCGTGGGGTCACCCCTCCACTTT
TRBV2	-	-	TRBJ1-6	CASSVGQDSPLHF	TGTGCCAGCAGTGTGGGGCAAGATTCACCCCTCCACTTT
TRBV29-1	TRBD2	-	TRBJ2-1	CSALTSGNNEQFF	TGCAGCGCCCTGACTAGCGGTAACAATGAGCAGTTCTTC
TRBV14	-	-	TRBJ2-3	CASSQQGIVDTQYF	TGTGCCAGCAGCCAACAGGGGATTGTGGATACGCAGTATTTT
TRBV10-3	TRBD1	-	TRBJ1-6	CAIRPGTGGNNSPLHF	TGTGCCATCAGACCCGGGACAGGGGGAAATAATTCACCCCTCCACTTT
TRBV5-4	TRBD1	-	TRBJ1-6	CASSLGTGVNSPLHF	TGTGCCAGCAGCTTGGGAACAGGGGTTAATTCACCCCTCCACTTT
TRBV6-2/TRBV6-3	-	-	TRBJ2-7	CASSYPSKVQRLSYEQYF	TGTGCCAGCAGTTACCCTTCGAAGGTCCAGCGGCTTTCCTACGAGCAGTACTTC
TRBV24-1	-	-	TRBJ2-2	CATSVLRGTGELFF	TGTGCCACCAGTGTCCTTAGGGGGACCGGGGAGCTGTTTTTT
TRBV19	-	-	TRBJ2-5	CASSIAASSETQYF	TGTGCCAGTAGTATAGCCGCCTCCTCCGAGACCCAGTACTTC
TRBV7-2	TRBD2	once	TRBJ2-3	CASSSGLNTDTQYF	TGTGCCAGCAGCTCGGGACTAAACACAGATACGCAGTATTTT